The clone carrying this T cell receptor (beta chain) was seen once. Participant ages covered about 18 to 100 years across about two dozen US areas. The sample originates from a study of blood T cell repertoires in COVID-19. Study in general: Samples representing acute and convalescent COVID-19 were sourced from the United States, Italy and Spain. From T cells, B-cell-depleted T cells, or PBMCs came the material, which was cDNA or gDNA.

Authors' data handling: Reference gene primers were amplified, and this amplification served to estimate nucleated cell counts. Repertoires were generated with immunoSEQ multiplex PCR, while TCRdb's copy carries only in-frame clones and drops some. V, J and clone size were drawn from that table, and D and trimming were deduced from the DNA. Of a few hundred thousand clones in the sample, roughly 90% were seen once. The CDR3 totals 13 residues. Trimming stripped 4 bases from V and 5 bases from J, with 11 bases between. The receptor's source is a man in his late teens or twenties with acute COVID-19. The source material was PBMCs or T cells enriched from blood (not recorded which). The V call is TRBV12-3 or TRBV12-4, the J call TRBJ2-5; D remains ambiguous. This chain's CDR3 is CASSSVLRETQYF. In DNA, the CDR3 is TGTGCCAGCAGTTCAGTTCTGCGGGAGACCCAGTACTTC.